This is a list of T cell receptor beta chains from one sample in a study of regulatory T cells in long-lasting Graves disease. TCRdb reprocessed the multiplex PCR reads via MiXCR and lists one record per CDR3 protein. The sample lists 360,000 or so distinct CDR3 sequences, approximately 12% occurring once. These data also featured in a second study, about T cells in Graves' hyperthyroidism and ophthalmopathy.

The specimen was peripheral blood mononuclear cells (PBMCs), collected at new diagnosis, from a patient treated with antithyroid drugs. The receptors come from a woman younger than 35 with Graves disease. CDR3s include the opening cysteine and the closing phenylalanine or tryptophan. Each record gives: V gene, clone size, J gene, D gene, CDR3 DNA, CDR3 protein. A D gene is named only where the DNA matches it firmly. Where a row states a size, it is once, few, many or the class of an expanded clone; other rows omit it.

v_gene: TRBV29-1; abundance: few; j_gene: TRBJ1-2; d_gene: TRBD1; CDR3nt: TGCAGCGTTGGGACAGGGGGTAACTATGGCTACACCTTC; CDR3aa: CSVGTGGNYGYTF
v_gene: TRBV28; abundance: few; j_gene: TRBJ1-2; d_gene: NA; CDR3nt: TGTGCCAGCAGTCCTCAGGTTCTTAACTATGGCTACACCTTC; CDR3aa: CASSPQVLNYGYTF
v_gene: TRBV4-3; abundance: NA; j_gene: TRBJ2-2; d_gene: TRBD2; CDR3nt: TGCGCCAGCAGCCACCCGGGACTAGCGGGGGACCTTCCGCTGTTTTTT; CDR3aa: CASSHPGLAGDLPLFF
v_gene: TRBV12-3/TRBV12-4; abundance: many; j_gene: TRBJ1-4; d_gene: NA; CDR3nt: TGTGCCAGCAGTTTACAACAGGGACATGAAAAACTGTTTTTT; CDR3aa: CASSLQQGHEKLFF
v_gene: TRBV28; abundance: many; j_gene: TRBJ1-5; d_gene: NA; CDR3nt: TGTGCCAGCGTGTCGGGGGGAAGTTGGTGGAGCAATCAGCCCCAGCATTTT; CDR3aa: CASVSGGSWWSNQPQHF
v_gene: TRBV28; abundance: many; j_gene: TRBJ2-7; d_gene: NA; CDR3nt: TGTGCCAGCAGTTCCTTTGGCAGGGGCTCCTACGAGCAGTACTTC; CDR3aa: CASSSFGRGSYEQYF
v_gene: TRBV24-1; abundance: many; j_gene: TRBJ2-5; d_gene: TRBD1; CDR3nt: TGTGCCACCGGACCAGGGGGACGGGTCCAAGAGACCCAGTACTTC; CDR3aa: CATGPGGRVQETQYF
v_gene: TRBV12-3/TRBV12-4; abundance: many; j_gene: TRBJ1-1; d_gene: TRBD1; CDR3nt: TGTGCCAGCAGCCCGCGGACAGGGGATTATACTGAAGCTTTCTTT; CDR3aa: CASSPRTGDYTEAFF
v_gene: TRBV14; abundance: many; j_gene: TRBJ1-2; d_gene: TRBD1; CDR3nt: TGTGCCAGCAGCCAAAGATCCGGGACAGGGTTATATGGCTACACCTTC; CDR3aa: CASSQRSGTGLYGYTF
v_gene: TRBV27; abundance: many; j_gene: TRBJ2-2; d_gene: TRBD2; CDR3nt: TGTGCCAGCAGTTTCCTCTCGGGGGGGCACGCCGGGGAGCTGTTTTTT; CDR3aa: CASSFLSGGHAGELFF
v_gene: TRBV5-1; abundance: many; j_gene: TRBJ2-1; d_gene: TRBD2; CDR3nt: TGCGCCAGCAGCCTATTAGCGGGAGCGGGCGATGAGCAGTTCTTC; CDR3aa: CASSLLAGAGDEQFF
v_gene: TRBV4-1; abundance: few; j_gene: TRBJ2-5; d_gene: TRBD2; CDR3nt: TGCGCCAGCAGCCAGCTACTAGCGGGAGGGCAAGAGACCCAGTACTTC; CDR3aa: CASSQLLAGGQETQYF
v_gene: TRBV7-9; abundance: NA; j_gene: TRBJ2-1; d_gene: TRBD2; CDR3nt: TGTGCCAGCAGCGCACTACCGGGACTAGCGGGAGTATTGGATTACAATGAGCAGTTCTTC; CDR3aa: CASSALPGLAGVLDYNEQFF
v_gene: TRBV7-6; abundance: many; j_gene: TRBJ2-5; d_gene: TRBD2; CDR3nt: TGTGCCAGCAGCTTGGGGGGGGGATACGAACCTCAAGAGACCCAGTACTTC; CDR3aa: CASSLGGGYEPQETQYF
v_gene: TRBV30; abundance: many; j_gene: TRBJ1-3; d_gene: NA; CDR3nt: TGTGCCTGGAGGGCAGGAGACTCTGGAAACACCATATATTTT; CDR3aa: CAWRAGDSGNTIYF
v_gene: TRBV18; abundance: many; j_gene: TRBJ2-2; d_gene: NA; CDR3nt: TGTGCCAGCTCGTCTTCCGGGGCGGCCGGGGAGCTGTTTTTT; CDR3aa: CASSSSGAAGELFF
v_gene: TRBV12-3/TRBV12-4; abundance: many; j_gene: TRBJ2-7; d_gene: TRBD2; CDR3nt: TGTGCCAGCAGTTTATTGAGACTAGCGGGAGTGGGGGCTTCCTACGAGCAGTACTTC; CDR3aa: CASSLLRLAGVGASYEQYF
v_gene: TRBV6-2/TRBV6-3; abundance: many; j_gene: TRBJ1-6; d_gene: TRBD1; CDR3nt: TGTGCCAGCAGTTACGAGACAGGGGAGGCACCCCTCCACTTT; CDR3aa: CASSYETGEAPLHF
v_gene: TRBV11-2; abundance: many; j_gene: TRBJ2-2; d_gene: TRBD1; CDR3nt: TGTGCCAGCAGCCCCAGTTTGCTGGACAGGGCCGGGGAGCTGTTTTTT; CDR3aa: CASSPSLLDRAGELFF
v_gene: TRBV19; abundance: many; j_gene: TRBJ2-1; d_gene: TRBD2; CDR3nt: TGTGCCAGTTTTAGCGGGGCAGACAATGAGCAGTTCTTC; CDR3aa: CASFSGADNEQFF
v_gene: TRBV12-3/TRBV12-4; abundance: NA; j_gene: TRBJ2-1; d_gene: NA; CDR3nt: TGTGCCAGCAGTTTTGAGGGAGCAGTAATGAATGAGCAGTTCTTC; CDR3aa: CASSFEGAVMNEQFF
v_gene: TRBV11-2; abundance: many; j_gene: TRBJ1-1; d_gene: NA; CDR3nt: TGTGCCAGCAGCTCCTTAGGGGGGTACACTGAAGCTTTCTTT; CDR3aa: CASSSLGGYTEAFF
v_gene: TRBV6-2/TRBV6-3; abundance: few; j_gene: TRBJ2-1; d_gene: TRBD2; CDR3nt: TGTGCCAGCAGGTTAGCGGGAGGGCCTAAGAATGAGCAGTTCTTC; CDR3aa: CASRLAGGPKNEQFF
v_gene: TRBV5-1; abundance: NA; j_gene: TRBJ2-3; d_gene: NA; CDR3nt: TGCGCCAGCAGCTTGGTTAAGGCAGGGGGGGTAGATACGCAGTATTTT; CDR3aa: CASSLVKAGGVDTQYF
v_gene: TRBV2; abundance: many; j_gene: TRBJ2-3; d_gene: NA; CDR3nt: TGTGCCAGCAGTGAAGCAGGCTTCGGTAATACGCAGTATTTT; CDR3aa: CASSEAGFGNTQYF
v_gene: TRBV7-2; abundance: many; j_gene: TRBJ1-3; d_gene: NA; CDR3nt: TGTGCCAGCAGCTTAGCGCCGGGAGGAGGAAACACCATATATTTT; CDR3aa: CASSLAPGGGNTIYF
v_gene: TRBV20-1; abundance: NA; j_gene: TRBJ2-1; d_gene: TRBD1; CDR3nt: TGCAGTGACCCGATTAAGCCGGGACAGGGGACCGATGAGCAGTTCTTC; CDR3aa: CSDPIKPGQGTDEQFF
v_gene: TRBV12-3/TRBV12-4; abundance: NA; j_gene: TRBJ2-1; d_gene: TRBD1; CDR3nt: TGTGCCAGCAGTCACATGGACAGGGGGTACAATGAGCAGTTCTTC; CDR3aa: CASSHMDRGYNEQFF
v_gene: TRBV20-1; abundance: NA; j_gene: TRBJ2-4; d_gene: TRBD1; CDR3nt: TGCAGTGCTTATCAGGGGGCGAGTTACAAAAACATTCAGTACTTC; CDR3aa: CSAYQGASYKNIQYF
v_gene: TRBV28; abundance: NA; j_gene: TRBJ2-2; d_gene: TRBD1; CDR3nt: TGTGCCAGCATGGACAGGGTATCCGGGGAGCTGTTTTTT; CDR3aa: CASMDRVSGELFF
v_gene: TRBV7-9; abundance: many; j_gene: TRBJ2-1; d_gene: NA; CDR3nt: TGTGCCAGCAGCTTAACCTGGGGGAGTGATGAGCAGTTCTTC; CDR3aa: CASSLTWGSDEQFF
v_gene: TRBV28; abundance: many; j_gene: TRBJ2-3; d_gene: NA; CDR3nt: TGTGCCAGCAGTGAGGCTACAGATACGCAGTATTTT; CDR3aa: CASSEATDTQYF
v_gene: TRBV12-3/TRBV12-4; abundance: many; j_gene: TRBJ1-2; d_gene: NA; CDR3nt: TGTGCCAGCAGCATAGGGGTGCATTATGGCTACACCTTC; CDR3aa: CASSIGVHYGYTF
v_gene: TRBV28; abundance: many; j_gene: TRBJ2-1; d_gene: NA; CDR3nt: TGTGCCAGCACTTCGGGACTGCCTCATGTTTCAAATCGAGAGCAGTTCTTC; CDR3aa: CASTSGLPHVSNREQFF
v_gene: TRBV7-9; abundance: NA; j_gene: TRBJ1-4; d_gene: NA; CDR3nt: TGTGCCAGCAGCTTATACGGTGGGAGTAATGAAAAACTGTTTTTT; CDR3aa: CASSLYGGSNEKLFF
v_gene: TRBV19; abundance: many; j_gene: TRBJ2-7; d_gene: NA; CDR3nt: TGTGCCAGTAGTATATTTTGGTCGGGACACATGCCCCCGAGGGAGCAGTACTTC; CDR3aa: CASSIFWSGHMPPREQYF
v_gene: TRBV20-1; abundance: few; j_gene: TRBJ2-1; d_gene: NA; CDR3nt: TGCAGTGGCCTAGGGGGGGCTATGGGGGAGCAGTTCTTC; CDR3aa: CSGLGGAMGEQFF
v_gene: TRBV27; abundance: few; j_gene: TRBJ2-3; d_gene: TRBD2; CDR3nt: TGTGCCAGCAGTTTGGGGTATGGGGGGGGGGGCACAGATACGCAGTATTTT; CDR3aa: CASSLGYGGGGTDTQYF
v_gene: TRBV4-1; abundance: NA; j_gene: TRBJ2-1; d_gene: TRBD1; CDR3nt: TGCGCCAGCAGCCAAGTTCCGGACAGGGACCGCCGGGATGAGCAGTTCTTC; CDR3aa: CASSQVPDRDRRDEQFF
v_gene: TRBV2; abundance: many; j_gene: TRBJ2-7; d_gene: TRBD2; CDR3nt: TGTGCCAGCAGTGGGGGTAGCGGGCCCTACGAGCAGTACTTC; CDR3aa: CASSGGSGPYEQYF
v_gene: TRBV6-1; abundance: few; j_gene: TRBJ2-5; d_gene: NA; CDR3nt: TGTGCCAGCAGCCGGCTTTCTTGGGAGACCCAGTACTTC; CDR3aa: CASSRLSWETQYF
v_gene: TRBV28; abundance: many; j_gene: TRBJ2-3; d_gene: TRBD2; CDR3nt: TGTGCCAGCAGTTATCTCGGACTAGCGGGCACCCACGCTACAGATACGCAGTATTTT; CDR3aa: CASSYLGLAGTHATDTQYF
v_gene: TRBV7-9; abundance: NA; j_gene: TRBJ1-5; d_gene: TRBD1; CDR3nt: TGTGCCAGCAGCTTAGGCCGGGACAGGGAAAGTAGACAGCCCCAGCATTTT; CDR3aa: CASSLGRDRESRQPQHF
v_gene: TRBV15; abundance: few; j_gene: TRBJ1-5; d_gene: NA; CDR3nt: TGTGCCACCAGCAGAGACCTGGGGACCGGTCAGCCCCAGCATTTT; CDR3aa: CATSRDLGTGQPQHF
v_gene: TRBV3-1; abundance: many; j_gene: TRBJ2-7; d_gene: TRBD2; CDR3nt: TGTGCCAGCAGCCAAGATCGGGGGGGAACAACGTTAGACGAGCAGTACTTC; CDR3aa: CASSQDRGGTTLDEQYF
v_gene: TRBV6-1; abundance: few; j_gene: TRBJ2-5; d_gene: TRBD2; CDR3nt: TGTGCCAGCAGTCAAGGACTAGCGGGATTGGAGACCCAGTACTTC; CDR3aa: CASSQGLAGLETQYF
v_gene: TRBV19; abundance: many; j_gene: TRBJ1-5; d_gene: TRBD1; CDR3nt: TGTGCCAGTAGTATAGGGGACAGCTACAATCAGCCCCAGCATTTT; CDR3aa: CASSIGDSYNQPQHF
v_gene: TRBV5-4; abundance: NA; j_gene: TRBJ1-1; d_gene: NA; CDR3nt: TGTGCCAGCCTTCCCGACGCAGGAATGTTCACTGAAGCTTTCTTT; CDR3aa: CASLPDAGMFTEAFF
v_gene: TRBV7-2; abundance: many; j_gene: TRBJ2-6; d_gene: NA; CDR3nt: TGTGCCAGCAGCCCTCGCTCCGCCGTTAGCTCTGGGGCCAACGTCCTGACTTTC; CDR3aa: CASSPRSAVSSGANVLTF
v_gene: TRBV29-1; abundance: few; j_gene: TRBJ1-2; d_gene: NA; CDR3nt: TGCAGCGTTGAATGGGGTGCAAACTATGGCTACACCTTC; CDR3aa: CSVEWGANYGYTF
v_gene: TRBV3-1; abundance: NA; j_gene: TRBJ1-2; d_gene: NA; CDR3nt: TGTGCCAGCAGCCAAGCGGCGCAGACTAGCTACACCTTC; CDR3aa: CASSQAAQTSYTF
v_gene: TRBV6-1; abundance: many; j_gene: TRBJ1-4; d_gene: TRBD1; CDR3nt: TGTGCCAGTGGGGACAGGCTTATTGAAAAACTGTTTTTT; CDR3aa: CASGDRLIEKLFF
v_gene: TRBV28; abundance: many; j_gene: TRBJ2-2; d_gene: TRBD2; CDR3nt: TGTGCCAGCAGTCCGACTAGCGGGGTGAACACCGGGGAGCTGTTTTTT; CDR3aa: CASSPTSGVNTGELFF